Shown below are 7 T cell receptor beta chains from a single sample sequenced in a study of T cells in Graves' hyperthyroidism and ophthalmopathy. Amplification of TCR beta CDR3 regions used RNA as the template. HTBI primers were used for first-round RT-PCR of the TCR CDR3. MiXCR, applied by TCRdb to the multiplex PCR reads, yields one record per CDR3 protein. The data hold about 690,000 distinct CDR3 sequences, with around a sixth observed a single time. Specimen: blood. The origin of the receptors is a man aged 50-60 years with Graves' hyperthyroidism.

This clonotype came up many times. The chain has TRBV28 and TRBJ2-1, with 9 bases lining up with TRBD1. The germline V gene has CDR1 MDHEN and CDR2 SYDVKM. V was pared by 5 bases and J by 15 bases, with 8 bases of the junction left unmatched. This CDR3 is built from 12 residues. The CDR3 sequence is CASSVSSTGGFF. The CDR3, as DNA: TGTGCCAGCAGTGTTTCTTCGACAGGGGGGTTCTTC.

The chain has TRBV19 and TRBJ2-1; tentatively, D is TRBD2 (6 bases). The germline V gene has CDR1 LNHDA and CDR2 SQIVND (reference sequence). V lost 4 bases, J lost 8 bases, and 12 bases lay in between. The CDR3 runs to 13 residues. The CDR3 sequence: CASSNLPGDEQFF. CDR3 DNA: TGTGCCAGTAGTAACCTCCCGGGGGATGAGCAGTTCTTC.

This clonotype has only a few counts. This sequence joins TRBV20-1 and TRBJ1-5; D gene ambiguous. Trimming removed 2 bases at V and 3 bases at J, with 14 bases between. Germline lookup yields CDR1 DFQATT and CDR2 SNEGSKA (reference sequence). The length of the CDR3 is 15 residues. In DNA form, the CDR3 reads TGCAGTGCTAGACGCCCCATGGGCGCCAATCAGCCCCAGCATTTT. The encoded protein is CSARRPMGANQPQHF.

Only one count was recorded for this clonotype. A read error may explain this, as a much larger clone is one base away. V and J are TRBV5-4 and TRBJ2-7; D may be TRBD1 (6 bases). V was shortened by 7 bases and J by 0 bases, with 11 bases between the two germline ends. Germline lookup yields CDR1 SGHNT and CDR2 YYREEE (reference sequence). CDR3 length: 13 residues. In DNA, the CDR3 is TGTGCCAGCGGTCAGGGGAGCTCCTACGAGCAGTACTTC. It encodes CASGQGSSYEQYF.

This clonotype was seen a handful of times. V is TRBV18 and J is TRBJ2-1, with 8 bases aligning to TRBD1. The J segment lost 3 bases and the V segment lost 3 bases, leaving 7 bases of the junction unmatched. There are 16 residues in the CDR3. CDR1 and CDR2 (germline): KGHSH, LQKENI. In DNA, the CDR3 is TGTGCCAGCTCACCGGAGATCGGGACAGGCTACAATGAGCAGTTCTTC. Residues: CASSPEIGTGYNEQFF.

The chain couples TRBV18 to TRBJ2-1, with TRBD2 identical over 8 bases. The CDR3 covers 16 residues. From germline, CDR1 is KGHSH and CDR2 LQKENI. V was clipped by 2 bases and J by 7 bases; unmatched bases: 10. The CDR3 spells CASSPFTGLGNNEQFF. The CDR3 coding sequence is TGTGCCAGCTCACCATTTACGGGACTAGGAAATAATGAGCAGTTCTTC.

In its sample, this clonotype was seen many times. The genes are TRBV7-2 and TRBJ2-1, with a tentative D call TRBD2 (5 bases). Germline V CDR1 and CDR2: SGHTA, FQGNSA. V was cut by 10 bases and J by 0 bases, with 22 bases left in between. The CDR3 is 17 amino acids. The CDR3 nucleotides read TGTGCCAACAAGAGGGTTGGGCTGCTGAGCTCCTACAATGAGCAGTTCTTC. Its protein product is CANKRVGLLSSYNEQFF. The variable domain in full, with the rest retrieved from reference TRBV7-2 and TRBJ2-1, is GAGVSQSPSNKVTEKGKDVELRCDPISGHTALYWYRQSLGQGLEFLIYFQGNSAPDKSGLPSDRFSAERTGGSVSTLTIQRTQQEDSAVYLCANKRVGLLSSYNEQFFGPGTRLTVL.